This T cell receptor (beta chain) was sequenced in a study of OX40 agonist ivuxolimab in advanced cancers. A note on the overall study: Ivuxolimab was an agonistic, fully human IgG2 monoclonal antibody directed against OX40 (CD134), a costimulatory receptor. Three dose-escalation patients achieved partial responses, one with hepatocellular carcinoma and two with cutaneous melanoma. Intravenous ivuxolimab was administered to patients every 2 weeks at six dose levels: 0.01, 0.1, 0.3, 1.5, 3 and 10 mg/kg. Prior anti-PD-1, anti-PD-L1 or anti-CTLA-4 therapy was permitted, and checkpoint inhibitors had been received by less than 45% of dose-escalation patients. Among the roughly 52 dose-escalation patients, around 19 had hepatocellular carcinoma, roughly 15 melanoma, 9 renal cell carcinoma and 9 head and neck cancer. A male proportion of almost 85% and a mean age of 60 years, ranging from about 23 to 90, were recorded for the dose-escalation cohort. The paper reports the monotherapy dose-escalation portion (N = 52 patients) of the phase I ivuxolimab trial. Peripheral TCRbeta sequencing aimed to test whether ivuxolimab altered TCR sequence diversity and caused clonal T-cell expansion. General conclusions and limits of the study: Which antigens the clonally expanded peripheral T cells were specific for was not determined. Partial responders in the 0.1-3.0 mg/kg groups had among the lowest normalized peripheral clonal expansion, especially among CD8+ T cells. Low levels of normalized T-cell clonal expansion were also seen in some patients who did not respond. After ivuxolimab, CD8+ T cells had more expanded clones than CD4+ T cells on average. At doses of 0.1 to 3.0 mg/kg, clonal expansion of both CD4+ and CD8+ T cells in blood was seen between baseline and week 6.

CDR3 length: 16 amino acids, cysteine to phenylalanine. The entry retains the CDR3 DNA only, 48 bases that are in frame from base 1. V loses 0 bases of germline sequence and J loses 3 bases, and the interval between the two ends is 13 bases. Sequences SGHRS (CDR1) and YFSETQ (CDR2) are obtained from the germline V gene. Turning to this clone: Its antigen is still unknown. No per-base quality is available; no much larger clone lies one base away.

The trial excluded patients who had a history of autoimmune disease or who were on systemic immunosuppression. In every dose cohort, peripheral blood was drawn for TCR sequencing at baseline, cycle 4 day 1, and cycle 7 day 1. Samples came from an open-label, multicenter, first-in-human phase I dose-escalation trial of ivuxolimab. The trial enrolled adults with locally advanced or metastatic head and neck squamous cell, hepatocellular, melanoma or renal cell carcinoma. CD4+ and CD8+ T cells were sorted separately from peripheral blood before TCR sequencing. For sequencing of the TCRbeta CDR3 region, genomic DNA was extracted from the sorted cells. The immunoSEQ Assay was used for sequencing of TCRbeta CDR3 regions. Drawn from immuneACCESS, this table holds only the in-frame rearrangements with V and J called that TCRdb kept. Clones are partly lost; checked studies trace under half to an unresolved V gene and leave the rest unexplained. This sample comprises more than 55,000 clones, around 86% of them detected only once. In total, the top ten clones hold approximately 1.2% of the sample.

The sequence was obtained from an adult with an advanced solid tumor such as melanoma, head and neck, liver or kidney cancer. This specimen consisted of CD4+ or CD8+ T cells sorted from blood, obtained in a trial of the OX40 agonist ivuxolimab. The chain is made from TRBV5-1 and TRBJ2-1; the D region is possibly TRBD1 or TRBD2, each matching across 6 bases. This receptor has the CDR3 CASSLGGAALYNEQFF. In nucleotides, the sequence is TGCGCCAGCAGCTTGGGGGGGGCCGCCCTCTACAATGAGCAGTTCTTC. When the CDR3 is completed using the reference TRBV5-1 and TRBJ2-1 genes on either side, the full variable domain is KAGVTQTPRYLIKTRGQQVTLSCSPISGHRSVSWYQQTPGQGLQFLFEYFSETQRNKGNFPGRFSGRQFSNSRSEMNVSTLELGDSALYLCASSLGGAALYNEQFFGPGTRLTVL.